This TCR beta chain derives from a study of cytomegalovirus exposure and HLA in healthy donors. Study information: Earlier sequencing of about 179 million T cells yielded under 120 million unique TCR beta sequences. Study observations and caveats: Of the V segments, some could not be distinguished, including TRBV6-2 and TRBV6-3, and were excluded. In a later analysis, at a false discovery rate of 0.05, roughly 17,000 TCR beta sequences matched HLA alleles.

On this clone itself: Antigen specificity is unknown.

Between the trimmed V and J ends, which lost 0 bases and 7 bases, there was a span of 6 bases. Germline V gene sequence: CDR1 MNHEY, CDR2 SVGAGI. This CDR3 is built from 12 residues. 13 Jbeta primers and 60 Vbeta primers were used for the PCR. Some clones are missing from TCRdb's copy, which holds only in-frame ones; the method was immunoSEQ multiplex PCR. Seen here are 180,000 or so clones, roughly four fifths observed once, and the top ten hold 2.9%. This rearrangement joins TRBV6-5 to TRBJ1-1; TRBD1 is a possible D gene (6 bases). Sequencing input: PBMCs. The receptor comes from a male donor in good health and CMV-seronegative. CDR3 coding DNA: TGTGCCAGCAGTTACTCAGGGGGTGAAGCTTTCTTT. As protein: CASSYSGGEAFF.